A selection of T cell receptor beta chains follows, all from one sample in a study of blood T cell repertoires in COVID-19. Clones were read by immunoSEQ multiplex PCR, and TCRdb kept only the in-frame ones, dropping some. This repertoire shows some 200,000 clones, 90% to 95% found once; its top ten account for roughly 1.2%. Sequencing used peripheral blood. The receptors derive from a young man with acute or convalescent COVID-19. Each CDR3 is given with its conserved first and last residue. The order of the fields is J gene, V gene, CDR3 protein.

j_gene: TRBJ2-3; v_gene: TRBV9; CDR3aa: CASSAQFATDTQYF
j_gene: TRBJ2-2; v_gene: TRBV5-1; CDR3aa: CASSFWEGTGELFF
j_gene: TRBJ2-1; v_gene: TRBV30; CDR3aa: CAWSRGFSYNEQFF
j_gene: TRBJ2-1; v_gene: TRBV7-9; CDR3aa: CASSLEVWRGSSYNEQFF
j_gene: TRBJ2-2; v_gene: TRBV5-1; CDR3aa: CASSLLGTSDTGELFF
j_gene: TRBJ1-3; v_gene: TRBV28; CDR3aa: CASSQGHSGNTIYF
j_gene: TRBJ1-4; v_gene: TRBV6-6; CDR3aa: CASIERGAGGSEKLFF
j_gene: TRBJ1-1; v_gene: TRBV5-4; CDR3aa: CASSLQGAMAFF
j_gene: TRBJ2-2; v_gene: TRBV5-6; CDR3aa: CASSLGAGVANTGELFF
j_gene: TRBJ2-3; v_gene: TRBV7-3; CDR3aa: CASSSFSGGAPDTQYF
j_gene: TRBJ1-2; v_gene: TRBV25-1; CDR3aa: CASSPGTANPYTF
j_gene: TRBJ2-7; v_gene: TRBV21-1; CDR3aa: CASSATRQGATLCDEQYF
j_gene: TRBJ1-6; v_gene: TRBV7-2; CDR3aa: CASSLDRGYSPLHF
j_gene: TRBJ2-1; v_gene: TRBV30; CDR3aa: CAWIAGLSYNEQFF
j_gene: TRBJ1-5; v_gene: TRBV7-9; CDR3aa: CASSGGTGGAYQPQHF
j_gene: TRBJ1-2; v_gene: TRBV9; CDR3aa: CASSPHLPGQEYGYTF
j_gene: TRBJ1-6; v_gene: TRBV7-2; CDR3aa: CASSLAWVRRGGYNSPLHF
j_gene: TRBJ2-1; v_gene: TRBV9; CDR3aa: CASSGGGRSPYNEQFF
j_gene: TRBJ1-5; v_gene: TRBV30; CDR3aa: CAWSVEPVQPQHF
j_gene: TRBJ2-3; v_gene: TRBV27; CDR3aa: CASSLRGTDTQYF
j_gene: TRBJ2-3; v_gene: TRBV7-3; CDR3aa: CASSLSSGRAADTQYF
j_gene: TRBJ2-2; v_gene: TRBV5-1; CDR3aa: CASSDPAFGRGNTGELFF
j_gene: TRBJ2-7; v_gene: TRBV14; CDR3aa: CASSRLRRTGSLISDEQYF
j_gene: TRBJ1-6; v_gene: TRBV7-9; CDR3aa: CASSLSQNSPLHF
j_gene: TRBJ2-7; v_gene: TRBV25-1; CDR3aa: CASSDTSETYEQYF
j_gene: TRBJ2-7; v_gene: TRBV10-3; CDR3aa: CAISTRGTYEQYF
j_gene: TRBJ2-5; v_gene: TRBV5-1; CDR3aa: CASSLQGRTEETQYF
j_gene: TRBJ1-5; v_gene: TRBV6-6; CDR3aa: CASSSQTGYNQPQHF
j_gene: TRBJ1-5; v_gene: TRBV28; CDR3aa: CASHRGGGPAQHF
j_gene: TRBJ1-1; v_gene: TRBV28; CDR3aa: CASSRTEAFF
j_gene: TRBJ1-5; v_gene: TRBV27; CDR3aa: CATASTGLRDQPQHF
j_gene: TRBJ1-4; v_gene: TRBV5-1; CDR3aa: CASSFTSANEKLFF
j_gene: TRBJ2-2; v_gene: TRBV29-1; CDR3aa: CSVTRVNTGELFF
j_gene: TRBJ1-3; v_gene: TRBV6-1; CDR3aa: CASSEAQGTIYF
j_gene: TRBJ2-5; v_gene: TRBV11-1; CDR3aa: CASSSWGPKETQYF
j_gene: TRBJ2-1; v_gene: TRBV18; CDR3aa: CASSPSTGADEQFF
j_gene: TRBJ1-1; v_gene: TRBV28; CDR3aa: CASTRGGGSTEAFF
j_gene: TRBJ2-1; v_gene: TRBV19; CDR3aa: CASIRTSGGYNEQFF
j_gene: TRBJ2-7; v_gene: TRBV5-1; CDR3aa: CASRVVSSYEQYF
j_gene: TRBJ2-1; v_gene: TRBV30; CDR3aa: CAWSSVAGVVDEQFF
j_gene: TRBJ2-7; v_gene: TRBV4-1; CDR3aa: CASSQAAGVYEQYF
j_gene: TRBJ2-2; v_gene: TRBV19; CDR3aa: CASSISNGELFF
j_gene: TRBJ2-5; v_gene: TRBV19; CDR3aa: CASSFSGIQETQYF
j_gene: TRBJ1-1; v_gene: TRBV28; CDR3aa: CASTRGTEAFF
j_gene: TRBJ1-2; v_gene: TRBV19; CDR3aa: CASSPRTERVYGYTF
j_gene: TRBJ2-7; v_gene: TRBV21-1; CDR3aa: CASSDGGLYEQYF
j_gene: TRBJ1-3; v_gene: TRBV6-6; CDR3aa: CASTADFRSSGNTIYF
j_gene: TRBJ1-6; v_gene: TRBV18; CDR3aa: CASSSRAEGALHF
j_gene: TRBJ2-7; v_gene: TRBV6-6; CDR3aa: CASSFPAGQGVDEQYF
j_gene: TRBJ2-1; v_gene: TRBV9; CDR3aa: CASSVAAGAYYNEQFF
j_gene: TRBJ1-1; v_gene: TRBV25-1; CDR3aa: CASSDSRGYVTEAFF
j_gene: TRBJ1-3; v_gene: TRBV10-3; CDR3aa: CATHDKNSGNTIYF
j_gene: TRBJ1-6; v_gene: TRBV6-5; CDR3aa: CASSYVNRGNSPLHF
j_gene: TRBJ2-1; v_gene: TRBV11-2; CDR3aa: CASSLVPSGSSYNEQFF
j_gene: TRBJ2-5; v_gene: TRBV6-2/TRBV6-3; CDR3aa: CASSYIDQETQYF
j_gene: TRBJ1-5; v_gene: TRBV28; CDR3aa: CASKVGGARSRPQHF